These T cell receptor beta chains were read from a single sample in a study of cytomegalovirus exposure and HLA in healthy donors. Measured with immunoSEQ multiplex PCR; TCRdb has only the in-frame clones, and not every one. The sample lists over 200,000 clones; more than 85% were seen once. Sequencing was done on a sample of PBMCs. Receptor source: a woman aged 18-35 years in good health and CMV-seronegative. Each CDR3 is given with its conserved first and last residue.

v_gene | CDR3aa
TRBV2 | CASLSGEWNEKLFF
TRBV6-6 | CASSQTGGDTGELFF
TRBV27 | CASSRTSGYNEQFF
TRBV9 | CASSGTSVSYEQYF
TRBV5-6 | CASSLGLAGDTGELFF
TRBV5-1 | CASSLQGDPYEQYF
TRBV11-3 | CASPRRGTTYEQYF
TRBV28 | CASMTNSLIAFF
TRBV19 | CASNSARGGSNYGYTF
TRBV18 | CASSPGQAKSSKAFF
TRBV2 | CASGRSTDTQYF
TRBV10-1 | CASSSGLTNTGELFF
TRBV2 | CASSVQGVELFF
TRBV13 | CASSRGSISTDTQYF
TRBV5-4 | CASSLGRGMNTEAFF
TRBV5-1 | CASSPRGTGGHEQYF
TRBV2 | CASSVSGVNGYTF
TRBV5-4 | CASSSGSRAETYGYTF
TRBV7-8 | CASSRFSGASGRSSYNEQFF
TRBV14 | CASSSRVLAGSYNEQFF
TRBV27 | CASSLFPRGIDGYTF
TRBV19 | CASSQKDRASEKLFF
TRBV5-6 | CASSLADNEQFF
TRBV7-8 | CASSSQGKINTEAFF